Sequencing of this T cell receptor (beta chain) was carried out in a study of blood T cells in healthy people across ages. At the level of the study: The template switching approach captured approximately one barcoded beta molecule for every two T cells.

For the second PCR, which ran for about 7 to 11 cycles, a sample-barcoded 5' primer and a J-beta primer mix were used. TCRdb analysed the 5' RACE reads with MiXCR anew, one entry per CDR3 protein. The sample has roughly 650,000 distinct CDR3 sequences, 32% seen once. The germline V gene encodes CDR1 MNHNY and CDR2 SVGAGI (reference sequence). The CDR3 loop spans 17 amino acids. Trimming took 6 bases from V and 7 from J; bases not matched to a gene: 9. Overall study findings and caveats: Underestimates were what the diversity estimates from one million T cells were considered to be.

With respect to this clonotype: Its antigen is as yet unknown. The CDR3 does not close with the conserved phenylalanine or tryptophan, likely indicating a read error.

V gene TRBV6-6 combines with J gene TRBJ2-1; 16 bases agree with TRBD2. Sequences were obtained from blood. The sequence derives from a woman aged 80 or older in good health. The chain's CDR3 is CASRGLAGGRLTNEQFL. For the CDR3, the DNA is TGTGCCAGCAGGGGACTAGCGGGGGGGCGATTGACAAATGAGCAGTTCCTC.